The T cell receptor (beta chain) under discussion was sequenced for a study of T-cell reconstitution after alpha-beta-depleted transplantation in children. This clonotype was seen more than once but under ten times. What it recognizes is unknown. Overall study results and limits: T-cell counts and diversity were attributed mostly to newly produced T cells one year after transplant. Several hundred expanded graft clones reportedly supplied alpha-beta T cells about two months after transplant. Surviving recipient cells, namely T cells and thymic progenitors, were the source of high day-60 TCRbeta diversity in some patients.

The CDR3 is 15 amino acids. V lost 4 bases, J lost 4 bases, and 15 bases lay in between. Germline assignment: CDR1 SGHTA and CDR2 FQGTGA. Preparing the TCRbeta library involved the use of unique molecular identifiers. MiXCR, applied by TCRdb to the PCR reads, yields one record per CDR3 protein. The sample holds fewer than 700,000 distinct CDR3 sequences; 10% to 15% are singletons and the top ten take roughly 2.3%. The chain has TRBV7-3 and TRBJ2-3, with a weak D call TRBD2 (5 bases). The clonotype originates from a male patient under 18 who had a stem cell transplant for acute myeloid leukemia, so the T cells may come from the graft donor. The sample here was PBMCs, mostly from graft donor cells, taken 360 days after TCRalphabeta/CD19-depleted stem cell transplant. CDR3 coding DNA: TGTGCCAGCAGCTCGACTAACTCCGCGCCAGATACGCAGTATTTT. Its translation is CASSSTNSAPDTQYF.